The sequence of this T cell receptor (beta chain) was determined in a study of blood T cells in healthy people across ages. For the study at large: Template switching recovered approximately one barcoded beta molecule for every two T cells.

General study points: Aged donors had fewer naive CD4+ cells and lower diversity than long-lived donors.

The sample providers were healthy Caucasian people from Russia, aged roughly 6 to 90. This clonotype occurred a few times. What it recognizes is unknown. The use of a sample-barcoded 5' primer and a J-beta primer mix characterized a second PCR of about 7 to 12 cycles. TCRdb redid the calling of the 5' RACE reads with MiXCR, one entry per CDR3 protein. Here the sample spans over 1,500,000 distinct CDR3 sequences, around half being singletons. This CDR3 is 13 amino acids long. The V end was cut by 7 bases, the J end by 2 bases, with 12 bases between. The source is a woman between 40 and 50 years old in good health. Sequencing was carried out using blood. The gene calls are TRBV12-3 or TRBV12-4 and TRBJ2-7; perhaps TRBD2 as D (6 bases). CDR3 DNA sequence: TGTGCCAGCATAGGCGGGACCACCTACGAGCAGTACTTC. Protein sequence: CASIGGTTYEQYF.